Listed here are 10 T cell receptor beta chains from one sample, sequenced in a study of spatial heterogeneity in lung cancer. What these receptors recognize is not known. Study conclusions and caveats: The study found that expanded intratumoral alpha and beta TCR counts tracked tumor mutation counts.

TCRdb re-analysed the 5' RACE reads in MiXCR, keeping a single row per CDR3 protein. Of some 3,500 distinct CDR3 sequences in the sample, around 5% were seen once. As to time point: sample taken at primary tumor resection. The material sequenced was lung tumor tissue, taken at surgery. The receptors derive from a female donor with early-stage non-small cell lung cancer.

By share of the sample, this clonotype is medium-sized. CDR3 sequence reads: CSARVGRNTEAFF. In DNA, the CDR3 is TGCAGTGCTAGAGTGGGGCGGAACACTGAAGCTTTCTTT. The chain carries TRBV20-1 and TRBJ1-1; D might be TRBD1 (5 bases). The V gene's germline CDR1 is DFQATT and CDR2 SNEGSKA (reference sequence). Trimming removed 1 base from V and 1 base from J, with 7 bases in between. The CDR3 contains 13 residues.

This clonotype is medium-sized. This chain connects TRBV12-2 to TRBJ2-3; TRBD1 reflects the table's D call only, with no check against the DNA. TRBV12-2 has pseudogene status. This CDR3 spans 18 amino acids. In DNA, the CDR3 is TGTGCAAGTCGCTCCATGGCAGGGGTAAATCCCACGTCAGATACGCAGTATTTT. Translating gives CASRSMAGVNPTSDTQYF.

Sample share makes this clonotype medium-sized. At one boundary the junction diverges from the germline segment, which might be a read error. The rearrangement uses TRBV7-7 and TRBJ2-6, with D possibly called TRBD1 or TRBD2 (6 bases each). CDR3 length equals 17 residues. Germline V gene data show CDR1 as SSHAT and CDR2 as FNYEAQ (reference sequence). CDR3: CASSPEQGLSGANVLTF. The CDR3 DNA follows: TGTGCTAGCAGCCCAGAACAGGGACTCTCTGGGGCCAACGTCCTGACTTTC.

In this sample, this clonotype is medium-sized. The V call is TRBV20-1, the J call TRBJ2-5, with TRBD1 identical over 12 bases. The CDR3 is 17 amino acids. Germline trimming cut 5 bases from V and 4 bases from J; bases unmatched to any gene: 14. Germline V gives CDR1 DFQATT, CDR2 SNEGSKA (reference sequence). CDR3 loop: CSARGPGQGARGETQYF. CDR3 in DNA: TGCAGTGCTCGGGGGCCGGGACAGGGGGCAAGGGGAGAGACCCAGTACTTC.

This clonotype counts as medium-sized. The rearrangement uses TRBV9 and TRBJ2-5; tentatively, D is TRBD1 (6 bases). The CDR3 length is 13 residues. V was cut by 3 bases and J by 4 bases, with 10 bases left in between. Germline V gives CDR1 SGDLS, CDR2 YYNGEE. CDR3 sequence reads: CASSAIGGETQYF. The CDR3 DNA is TGTGCCAGCAGCGCTATAGGGGGAGAGACCCAGTACTTC.

This clonotype was seen a handful of times. The CDR3 DNA is TGTGCCAGCAGCGTAGGGGCAGTAAGCACCGGGGAGCTGTTTTTT. It yields the protein CASSVGAVSTGELFF. The gene calls are TRBV9 and TRBJ2-2; D ambiguous. The CDR3 length is 15 residues. Trimming removed 0 bases from V and 4 bases from J, with 10 bases in between. Germline-derived CDR1 and CDR2 are SGDLS and YYNGEE.

This clonotype was observed at least ten times. The J gene is TRBJ1-3, the V gene TRBV7-2; D possibly corresponds to TRBD1 (5 bases). This CDR3 is 17 amino acids long. Germline lookup yields CDR1 SGHTA and CDR2 FQGNSA. Trimming shortened V by 2 bases and J by 0 bases, and 14 bases separated the two germline ends. The CDR3: CASSLRGQGISGNTIYF. In nucleotides, the CDR3 is TGTGCCAGCAGCTTACGAGGGCAGGGCATCTCTGGAAACACCATATATTTT. The whole variable domain, filled in from reference TRBV7-2 and TRBJ1-3, reads GAGVSQSPSNKVTEKGKDVELRCDPISGHTALYWYRQSLGQGLEFLIYFQGNSAPDKSGLPSDRFSAERTGGSVSTLTIQRTQQEDSAVYLCASSLRGQGISGNTIYFGEGSWLTVV.

This clonotype has a count of ten or more. J is TRBJ2-5 and V is TRBV20-1, with 11 nucleotides matching TRBD2. The CDR3 extends over 14 amino acids. V was pared by 6 bases and J by 5 bases, with 8 bases of the junction left unmatched. CDR1 and CDR2 from the germline V gene are DFQATT and SNEGSKA (reference sequence). The CDR3: CSAPLAGAGETQYF. CDR3 sequence (DNA): TGCAGTGCACCACTAGCGGGGGCGGGGGAGACCCAGTACTTC.

In its sample, this clonotype ranks as medium-sized. This chain connects TRBV21-1 to TRBJ1-5; TRBD1, the table's D call, lacks a check against the DNA. TRBV21-1 is deemed a pseudogene. The CDR3 loop spans 15 amino acids. Here the CDR3 reads CASSKAGGGRQPQHF. As DNA, the CDR3 is TGTGCCAGCAGCAAAGCTGGCGGGGGCCGGCAGCCCCAGCATTTT.

This clonotype is medium-sized by share. V and J are TRBV10-2 and TRBJ1-1; no clear D. In germline, CDR1 is WSHSY, CDR2 SAAADI. The CDR3 is 12 amino acids. Trimming shortened V by 4 bases and J by 10 bases, and 13 bases separated the two germline ends. The CDR3 sequence: CASSAAGPRAFF. As DNA, the CDR3 is TGCGCCAGCAGTGCAGCAGGTCCGAGAGCTTTCTTT.